This record looks at one T cell receptor (beta chain) sequence and its context. Its antigen is not identified. The CDR3 is cut off 3 residues early in the read; its end comes from the germline J gene. The repertoire was sequenced with immunoSEQ multiplex PCR; TCRdb's copy has only in-frame clones and lacks some. Here the sample table reports some 50,000 clones. This record belongs to a study of T cells in women clearing cervical HPV infection. For the study at large: Only a few women had HLA typing results available. General study findings and limits: CIN3+ cases had significantly higher TCR richness than controls; evenness did not differ. Unknown T-cell numbers per sample may underlie the richness differences.

The CDR3 loop spans 16 amino acids. Germline values: CDR1 DFQATT, CDR2 SNEGSKA (reference sequence). Trimming removed 0 bases at V and 2 bases at J, with 14 bases between. The V gene is TRBV20-1, the J gene TRBJ1-5; TRBD1 is a possible D gene (5 bases). Sequences were obtained from blood buffy coat. The TCR comes from a woman between 18 and 70 years old with a cervical HPV16 infection that either progressed to CIN3+ or cleared (not recorded which). CDR3 bases read: TGCAGTGCTAGAGATCAGGGAGGGGTGGGCAATCAGCCC. This translates into CSARDQGGVGNQP. The entire CDR3 is CSARDQGGVGNQPQHF.